The 5 T cell receptor beta chains below all came from one sample that was sequenced in a study of blood T cell repertoires in COVID-19. The repertoire was sequenced with immunoSEQ multiplex PCR; TCRdb's copy has only in-frame clones and lacks some. The sample has some 240,000 clones, 85% seen once. The source material was PBMCs or T cells enriched from blood (not recorded which). Source of these receptors: a woman aged 45 to 65 who had been exposed to COVID-19.

This chain links TRBV11-3 with TRBJ2-2, with D maybe TRBD1 (6 bases). The CDR3 runs 15 residues. Trimming took off 4 bases at V and 5 bases at J, with 14 bases between the two ends. Germline V gene data show CDR1 as SGHNT and CDR2 as YENEEA. The CDR3 DNA is TGTGCCAGCAGCTCCGAGGGGGATTATACCGGGGAGCTGTTTTTT. Translating gives CASSSEGDYTGELFF.

About this clone itself: The junction departs from the called germline gene at one end, perhaps through a read error. CDR3 protein: CASSLDLQGTADF. The CDR3 bases are TGTGCCAGCAGCTTAGACCTGCAAGGGACAGCGGACTTC. V usage is TRBV7-9 and J usage is TRBJ2-4, with TRBD1 identical over 7 bases. This CDR3 is 13 amino acids long. Germline V CDR1 and CDR2: SEHNR, FQNEAQ (reference sequence).

The gene calls are TRBV12-3 or TRBV12-4 and TRBJ1-1, with 7 bases that match TRBD1. The CDR3 totals 12 residues. The V and J ends lost 1 base and 7 bases, in that order; junction bases with no gene match: 0. Here the CDR3 DNA reads TGTGCCAGCAGTTTAGGACAGGGTGAAGCTTTCTTT. Encoded protein: CASSLGQGEAFF.

The chain employs TRBV9 and TRBJ1-1; D not certain. CDR1 is SGDLS and CDR2 is YYNGEE in the germline V gene. CDR3 length equals 14 residues. Trimming shortened V by 1 base and J by 0 bases, and 7 bases separated the two germline ends. The CDR3 here is CASSVSVLNTEAFF. CDR3 sequence (DNA): TGTGCCAGCAGCGTATCCGTTCTGAACACTGAAGCTTTCTTT.

This clone was detected a few times. The chain has TRBV6-2 or TRBV6-3 and TRBJ1-2, with TRBD1 matching over 9 bases. Germline CDR1 MNHEY, CDR2 SVGEGT. The CDR3 is 15 amino acids. Losses at the gene ends were 4 bases for V and 4 bases for J; bases not matched to a gene: 7. The CDR3 sequence: CASSSRDRAFYGYTF. The CDR3, as DNA: TGTGCCAGCAGTTCCCGGGACAGGGCCTTCTATGGCTACACCTTC.